These T cell receptor beta chains were read from a single sample in a study of control samples from healthy donors and cancer patients. Profiling relied on immunoSEQ multiplex PCR, and the TCRdb table lists in-frame clones only, not all of them. The table includes about 170,000 clones, 75% to 95% detected once. Sequenced material: blood. The receptors come from a woman aged 30 to 39 in good health. Both conserved end residues are part of each CDR3. The D gene is left open where the match is weak. Clone sizes are given selectively: once, few, many, or a class where the clone is expanded.

clone size	D gene	J gene	V gene	CDR3 protein	CDR3 DNA
.	.	TRBJ2-7	TRBV6-5	CASSYSGTGSYEQYF	TGTGCCAGCAGTTACTCGGGGACGGGCTCCTACGAGCAGTACTTC
.	.	TRBJ1-1	TRBV5-1	CASSLAREGSTEAFF	TGCGCCAGCAGCTTGGCCCGGGAGGGGAGCACTGAAGCTTTCTTT
once	.	TRBJ1-1	TRBV28	CASRRGPNTEAFF	TGTGCCAGCAGGAGGGGCCCGAACACTGAAGCTTTCTTT
.	TRBD1	TRBJ2-2	TRBV6-2/TRBV6-3	CASSPGTGGPGELFF	TGTGCCAGCAGCCCCGGGACAGGGGGCCCCGGGGAGCTGTTTTTT
.	.	TRBJ1-4	TRBV3-1/TRBV3-2	CASSQAEKLFF	TGTGCCAGCAGCCAAGCCGAAAAACTGTTTTTT
.	.	TRBJ1-1	TRBV7-9	CASSLGVVNTEAFF	TGTGCCAGCAGCTTAGGGGTCGTGAACACTGAAGCTTTCTTT
.	.	TRBJ2-2	TRBV28	CASSPPGHNTGELFF	TGTGCCAGCAGTCCCCCGGGACACAACACCGGGGAGCTGTTTTTT
.	TRBD2	TRBJ2-1	TRBV3-1/TRBV3-2	CASSLGLAGVSEQFF	TGTGCCAGCAGCCTCGGACTAGCGGGAGTAAGTGAGCAGTTCTTC
.	.	TRBJ2-2	TRBV4-1	CASSQERSWTNTGELFF	TGCGCCAGCAGCCAAGAGAGATCGTGGACAAACACCGGGGAGCTGTTTTTT
once	.	TRBJ1-1	TRBV7-8	CASSLGRVNTEAFF	TGTGCCAGCAGCTTAGGGCGGGTGAACACTGAAGCTTTCTTT
.	TRBD2	TRBJ2-1	TRBV5-6	CASSLASGGYNEQFF	TGTGCCAGCAGCTTGGCTAGCGGGGGCTACAATGAGCAGTTCTTC
few	.	TRBJ2-7	TRBV6-4	CASSEMSSYEQYF	TGTGCCAGCAGCGAAATGAGCTCCTACGAGCAGTACTTC
.	.	TRBJ1-5	TRBV3-1/TRBV3-2	CASSRGSDQPQHF	TGTGCCAGCAGCAGGGGTTCGGATCAGCCCCAGCATTTT
.	TRBD1	TRBJ1-1	TRBV6-5	CASSPGTGRTEAFF	TGTGCCAGCAGTCCAGGGACAGGGCGAACTGAAGCTTTCTTT
.	.	TRBJ1-1	TRBV6-5	CASRTGNTEAFF	TGTGCCAGCAGGACCGGGAACACTGAAGCTTTCTTT
.	.	TRBJ1-1	TRBV6-5	CASSSDMNTEAFF	TGTGCCAGCAGCTCTGACATGAACACTGAAGCTTTCTTT
.	TRBD1	TRBJ2-3	TRBV7-3	CASSLGQVSTDTQYF	TGTGCCAGCAGCTTGGGACAGGTTAGCACAGATACGCAGTATTTT
.	.	TRBJ2-4	TRBV7-2	CASSSDRAKNIQYF	TGTGCCAGCAGCTCAGACAGAGCGAAAAACATTCAGTACTTC
.	TRBD2	TRBJ2-1	TRBV5-4	CASSFTLAGGPDEQFF	TGTGCCAGCAGCTTTACGCTAGCGGGAGGGCCTGATGAGCAGTTCTTC
.	.	TRBJ1-1	TRBV7-3	CASSLTGSTEAFF	TGTGCCAGCAGCTTAACAGGGTCCACTGAAGCTTTCTTT
.	.	TRBJ1-1	TRBV19	CASSLGQNTEAFF	TGTGCCAGTAGTCTCGGACAGAACACTGAAGCTTTCTTT
.	.	TRBJ1-6	TRBV4-2	CASSQESWNSPLHF	TGTGCCAGCAGCCAAGAGAGTTGGAATTCACCCCTCCACTTT
.	.	TRBJ2-7	TRBV6-1	CASSEAVGGFSYEQYF	TGTGCCAGCAGTGAAGCGGTCGGGGGTTTTTCCTACGAGCAGTACTTC
.	TRBD2	TRBJ2-1	TRBV7-9	CASSPTSGGYNEQFF	TGTGCCAGCAGCCCGACTAGCGGGGGCTACAATGAGCAGTTCTTC
once	.	TRBJ1-6	TRBV18	CASSPNDASPLHF	TGTGCCAGCTCACCAAACGACGCTTCACCCCTCCACTTT
once	.	TRBJ1-1	TRBV19	CASSTWGGVNTEAFF	TGTGCCAGTAGTACCTGGGGGGGAGTGAACACTGAAGCTTTCTTT
.	.	TRBJ2-2	TRBV6-4	CASSLGDTGELFF	TGTGCCAGCAGTCTAGGGGACACCGGGGAGCTGTTTTTT
.	TRBD1	TRBJ2-1	TRBV12-3/TRBV12-4	CASRGQGNEQFF	TGTGCCAGCAGGGGACAGGGCAATGAGCAGTTCTTC
few	.	TRBJ1-2	TRBV6-5	CASSLHREGGYTF	TGTGCCAGCAGTCTACACAGGGAGGGTGGCTACACCTTC
.	.	TRBJ2-3	TRBV5-4	CASSLGRTDTQYF	TGTGCCAGCAGCTTGGGTCGCACAGATACGCAGTATTTT
.	.	TRBJ2-5	TRBV11-3	CASSLGQETQYF	TGTGCCAGCAGCTTAGGGCAAGAGACCCAGTACTTC
.	.	TRBJ1-2	TRBV6-4	CASSDSGEGGYTF	TGTGCCAGCAGTGACTCAGGGGAAGGAGGCTACACCTTC
.	.	TRBJ1-1	TRBV7-9	CASSPQGSNMNTEAFF	TGTGCCAGCAGCCCCCAGGGGAGTAACATGAACACTGAAGCTTTCTTT
.	.	TRBJ2-7	TRBV4-1	CASSQDRQGIYEQYF	TGCGCCAGCAGCCAAGATCGGCAGGGGATCTACGAGCAGTACTTC
.	TRBD2	TRBJ2-5	TRBV30	CAWSGRLAGFETQYF	TGTGCCTGGAGTGGGAGACTAGCGGGATTCGAGACCCAGTACTTC
.	TRBD2	TRBJ2-3	TRBV7-2	CASSLRLAPDTQYF	TGTGCCAGCAGCTTGAGACTAGCCCCAGATACGCAGTATTTT
.	.	TRBJ2-1	TRBV24-1	CATSDLQGGNEQFF	TGTGCCACCAGTGATTTGCAAGGGGGCAATGAGCAGTTCTTC
.	TRBD1	TRBJ2-7	TRBV25-1	CASSADRGEQYF	TGTGCCAGCAGTGCGGACAGGGGCGAGCAGTACTTC
.	TRBD2	TRBJ2-2	TRBV7-7	CASSLGGSDTGELFF	TGTGCTAGCAGCTTAGGCGGGAGTGACACCGGGGAGCTGTTTTTT
once	TRBD2	TRBJ2-1	TRBV5-1	CASSTRASGGADEQFF	TGCGCCAGCAGCACCCGCGCTAGCGGGGGGGCCGATGAGCAGTTCTTC
.	.	TRBJ2-7	TRBV9	CASSEGGGEQYF	TGTGCCAGCAGTGAGGGGGGTGGCGAGCAGTACTTC
.	.	TRBJ2-3	TRBV6-2/TRBV6-3	CASSYSLGSDTQYF	TGTGCCAGCAGTTACTCGCTGGGTTCAGATACGCAGTATTTT
.	TRBD2	TRBJ2-3	TRBV7-9	CASSPRTSADTQYF	TGTGCCAGCAGCCCCCGGACTAGCGCAGATACGCAGTATTTT
.	TRBD1	TRBJ2-7	TRBV18	CASSRDSTTYEQYF	TGTGCCAGCTCACGGGACAGCACAACCTACGAGCAGTACTTC
.	.	TRBJ2-7	TRBV25-1	CASSESRGSYEQYF	TGTGCCAGCAGTGAATCTCGGGGATCCTACGAGCAGTACTTC
.	.	TRBJ2-7	TRBV29-1	CSVAGLAWSSYEQYF	TGCAGCGTTGCAGGGCTAGCTTGGAGCTCCTACGAGCAGTACTTC
.	.	TRBJ1-4	TRBV11-2	CASSLDRGGNEKLFF	TGTGCCAGCAGCTTAGATCGGGGGGGTAATGAAAAACTGTTTTTT
once	.	TRBJ1-2	TRBV12-3/TRBV12-4	CASSLKGVYGYTF	TGTGCCAGCAGTTTAAAGGGGGTCTATGGCTACACCTTC
.	TRBD2	TRBJ2-1	TRBV6-5	CASTGLGINEQFF	TGTGCCAGCACCGGACTAGGTATCAATGAGCAGTTCTTC
.	TRBD1	TRBJ1-6	TRBV11-3	CATSGQGNSPLHF	TGTGCCACCTCGGGACAGGGCAATTCACCCCTCCACTTT
.	.	TRBJ2-7	TRBV15	CATSREGEYYEQYF	TGTGCCACCAGCAGAGAGGGGGAGTATTACGAGCAGTACTTC
.	TRBD2	TRBJ2-7	TRBV6-5	CASSLNSGAYEQYF	TGTGCCAGCAGCCTTAATAGCGGGGCCTACGAGCAGTACTTC
.	TRBD1	TRBJ1-2	TRBV19	CASSDRVGSYGYTF	TGTGCCAGTAGCGACAGGGTCGGTAGCTATGGCTACACCTTC
.	.	TRBJ1-1	TRBV11-2	CASSLVGTEAFF	TGTGCCAGCAGCTTGGTTGGTACTGAAGCTTTCTTT
.	TRBD2	TRBJ2-5	TRBV5-1	CASSRGSSGRQETQYF	TGCGCCAGCAGCCGGGGGTCTAGCGGGAGACAAGAGACCCAGTACTTC
.	.	TRBJ1-1	TRBV5-4	CASSFLYSGTEAFF	TGTGCCAGCAGCTTCCTGTATAGCGGCACTGAAGCTTTCTTT
.	.	TRBJ1-5	TRBV18	CASSSGHSNQPQHF	TGTGCCAGCTCATCGGGCCATAGCAATCAGCCCCAGCATTTT
.	.	TRBJ2-7	TRBV18	CASSPGDEQYF	TGTGCCAGCTCACCAGGGGATGAGCAGTACTTC
.	.	TRBJ2-1	TRBV25-1	CASSGDRGNEQFF	TGTGCCAGCAGTGGAGACCGGGGCAATGAGCAGTTCTTC